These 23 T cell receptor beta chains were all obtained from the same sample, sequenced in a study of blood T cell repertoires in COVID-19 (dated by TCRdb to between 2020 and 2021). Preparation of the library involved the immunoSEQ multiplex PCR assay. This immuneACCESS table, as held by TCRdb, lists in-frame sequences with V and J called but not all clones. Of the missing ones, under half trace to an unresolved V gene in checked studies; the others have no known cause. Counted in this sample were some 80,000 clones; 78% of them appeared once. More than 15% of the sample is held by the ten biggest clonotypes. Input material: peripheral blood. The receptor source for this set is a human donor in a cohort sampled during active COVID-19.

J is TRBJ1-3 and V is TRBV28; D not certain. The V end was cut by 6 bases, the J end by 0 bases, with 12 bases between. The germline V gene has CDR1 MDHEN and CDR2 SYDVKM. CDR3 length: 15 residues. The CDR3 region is CASSSRRSSGNTIYF. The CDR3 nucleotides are TGTGCCAGCAGCTCCAGGCGAAGCTCTGGAAACACCATATATTTT.

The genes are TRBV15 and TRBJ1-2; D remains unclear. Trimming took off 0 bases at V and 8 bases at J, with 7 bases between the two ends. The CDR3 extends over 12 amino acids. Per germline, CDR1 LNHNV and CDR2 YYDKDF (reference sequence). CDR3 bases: TGTGCCACCAGCAGAGATTTGAGGGGCTACACCTTC. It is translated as CATSRDLRGYTF.

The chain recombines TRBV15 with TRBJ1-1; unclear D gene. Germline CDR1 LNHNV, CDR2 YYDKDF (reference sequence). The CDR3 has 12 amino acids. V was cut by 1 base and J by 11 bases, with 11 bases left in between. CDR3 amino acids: CATSRAGLWAFF. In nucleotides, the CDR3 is TGTGCCACCAGCAGAGCGGGGTTGTGGGCTTTCTTT.

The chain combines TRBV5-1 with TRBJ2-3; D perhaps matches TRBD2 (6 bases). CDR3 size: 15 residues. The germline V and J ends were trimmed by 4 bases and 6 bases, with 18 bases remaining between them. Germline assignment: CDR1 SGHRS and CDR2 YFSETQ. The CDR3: CASSPGTLLEDTQYF. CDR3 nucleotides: TGCGCCAGCAGCCCCGGGACTCTTCTCGAGGATACGCAGTATTTT.

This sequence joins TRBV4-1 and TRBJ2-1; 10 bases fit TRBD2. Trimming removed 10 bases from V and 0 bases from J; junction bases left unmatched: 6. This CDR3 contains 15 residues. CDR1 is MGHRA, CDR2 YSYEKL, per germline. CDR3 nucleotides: TGCGCCACGGGACTAGCGACGAGCTCCTACAATGAGCAGTTCTTC. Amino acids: CATGLATSSYNEQFF.

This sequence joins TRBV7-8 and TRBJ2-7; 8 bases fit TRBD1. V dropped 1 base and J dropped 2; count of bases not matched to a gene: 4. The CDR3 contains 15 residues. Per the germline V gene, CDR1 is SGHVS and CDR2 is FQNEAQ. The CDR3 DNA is TGTGCCAGCAGCTTAGGGACAGGGCCTACCTACGAGCAGTACGTC. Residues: CASSLGTGPTYEQYV.

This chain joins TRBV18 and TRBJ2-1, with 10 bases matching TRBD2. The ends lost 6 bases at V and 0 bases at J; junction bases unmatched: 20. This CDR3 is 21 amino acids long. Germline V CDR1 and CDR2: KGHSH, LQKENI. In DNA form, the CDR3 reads TGTGCCAGCTCCCCTCCCCCGTCTAGACTAGCGGGTTTAAGCTCCTACAATGAGCAGTTCTTC. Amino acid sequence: CASSPPPSRLAGLSSYNEQFF.

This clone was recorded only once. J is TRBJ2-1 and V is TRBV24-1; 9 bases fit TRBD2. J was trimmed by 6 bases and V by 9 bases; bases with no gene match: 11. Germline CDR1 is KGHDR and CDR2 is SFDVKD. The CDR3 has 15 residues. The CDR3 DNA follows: TGTGCCACCTCTTCTCCTAGCGGGAATAGCAATGAGCAGTTCTTC. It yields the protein CATSSPSGNSNEQFF.

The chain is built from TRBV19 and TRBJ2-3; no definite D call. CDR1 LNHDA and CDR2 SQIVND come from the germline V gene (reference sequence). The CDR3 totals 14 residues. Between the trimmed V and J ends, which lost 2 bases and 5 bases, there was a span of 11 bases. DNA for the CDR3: TGTGCCAGTAGTATAACAAACCGACAAGATACGCAGTATTTT. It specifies CASSITNRQDTQYF. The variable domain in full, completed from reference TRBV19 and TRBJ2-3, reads DGGITQSPKYLFRKEGQNVTLSCEQNLNHDAMYWYRQDPGQGLRLIYYSQIVNDFQKGDIAEGYSVSREKKESFPLTVTSAQKNPTAFYLCASSITNRQDTQYFGPGTRLTVL.

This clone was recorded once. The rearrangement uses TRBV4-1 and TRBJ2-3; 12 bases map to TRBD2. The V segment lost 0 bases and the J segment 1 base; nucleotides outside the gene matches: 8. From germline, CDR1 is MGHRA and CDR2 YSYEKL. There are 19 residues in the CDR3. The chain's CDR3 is CASSQDHLAGGPRTDTQYF. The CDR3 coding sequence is TGCGCCAGCAGCCAAGATCACCTAGCGGGAGGGCCCCGCACAGATACGCAGTATTTT.

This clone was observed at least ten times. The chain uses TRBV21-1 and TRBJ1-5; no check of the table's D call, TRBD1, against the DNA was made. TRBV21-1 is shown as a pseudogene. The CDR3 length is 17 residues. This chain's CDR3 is CASTSLGTGLSNQPQHF. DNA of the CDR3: TGTGCCAGCACCTCCCTGGGGACAGGGTTAAGCAATCAGCCCCAGCATTTT.

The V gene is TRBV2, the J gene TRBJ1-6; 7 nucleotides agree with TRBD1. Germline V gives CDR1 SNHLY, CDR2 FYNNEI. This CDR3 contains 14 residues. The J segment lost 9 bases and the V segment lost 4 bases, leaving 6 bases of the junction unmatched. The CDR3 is CASSGQGHGSPLHF. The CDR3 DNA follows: TGTGCCAGCAGTGGACAGGGTCACGGTTCACCCCTCCACTTT. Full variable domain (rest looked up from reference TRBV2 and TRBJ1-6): EPEVTQTPSHQVTQMGQEVILRCVPISNHLYFYWYRQILGQKVEFLVSFYNNEISEKSEIFDDQFSVERPDGSNFTLKIRSTKLEDSAMYFCASSGQGHGSPLHFGNGTRLTVT.

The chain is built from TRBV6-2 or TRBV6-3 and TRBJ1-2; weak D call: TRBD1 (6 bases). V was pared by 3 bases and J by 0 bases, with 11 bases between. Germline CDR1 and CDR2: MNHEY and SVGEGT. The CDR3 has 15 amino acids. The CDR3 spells CASSYPGHPNYGYTF. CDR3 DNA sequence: TGTGCCAGCAGTTATCCGGGACACCCTAACTATGGCTACACCTTC.

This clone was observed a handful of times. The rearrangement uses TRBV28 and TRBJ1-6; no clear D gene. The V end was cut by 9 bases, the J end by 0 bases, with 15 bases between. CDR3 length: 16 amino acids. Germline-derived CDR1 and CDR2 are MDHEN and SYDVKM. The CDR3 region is CASSTQPSSYNSPLHF. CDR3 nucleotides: TGTGCCAGTAGCACTCAACCGAGCTCCTATAATTCACCCCTCCACTTT.

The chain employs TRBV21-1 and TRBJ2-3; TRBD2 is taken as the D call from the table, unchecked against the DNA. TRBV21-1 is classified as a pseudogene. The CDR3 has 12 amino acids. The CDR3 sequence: CASSIRGKDPHF. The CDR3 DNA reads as TGTGCCAGCAGCATCCGGGGTAAAGACCCGCATTTT.

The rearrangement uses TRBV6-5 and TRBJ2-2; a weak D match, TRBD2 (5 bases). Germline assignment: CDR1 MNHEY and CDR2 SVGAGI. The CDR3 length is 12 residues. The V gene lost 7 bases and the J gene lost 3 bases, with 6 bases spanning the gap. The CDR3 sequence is CASTGDTGELFF. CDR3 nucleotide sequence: TGTGCCAGCACCGGGGACACCGGGGAGCTGTTTTTT.

CDR3: CASSRTGKRYEQYF. The CDR3 coding sequence is TGTGCCAGCAGTAGGACAGGGAAGAGGTACGAGCAGTACTTC. V gene TRBV28 combines with J gene TRBJ2-7, with 8 positions matching TRBD1. Germline V gives CDR1 MDHEN, CDR2 SYDVKM. The V and J ends lost 5 bases and 4 bases, in that order; junction bases with no gene match: 7. CDR3 length: 14 residues.

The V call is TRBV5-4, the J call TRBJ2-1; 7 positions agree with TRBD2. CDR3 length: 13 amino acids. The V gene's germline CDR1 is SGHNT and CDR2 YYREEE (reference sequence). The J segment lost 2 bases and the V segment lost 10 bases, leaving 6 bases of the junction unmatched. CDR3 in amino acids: CAVRGVPYNEQFF. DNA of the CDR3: TGTGCCGTTCGGGGGGTACCCTACAATGAGCAGTTCTTC.

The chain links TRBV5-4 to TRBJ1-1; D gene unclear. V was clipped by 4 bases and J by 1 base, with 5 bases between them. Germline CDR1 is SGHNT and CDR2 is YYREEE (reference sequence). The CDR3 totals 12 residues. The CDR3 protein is CASSLWNTEAFF. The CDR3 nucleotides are TGTGCCAGCAGCCTCTGGAACACTGAAGCTTTCTTT.

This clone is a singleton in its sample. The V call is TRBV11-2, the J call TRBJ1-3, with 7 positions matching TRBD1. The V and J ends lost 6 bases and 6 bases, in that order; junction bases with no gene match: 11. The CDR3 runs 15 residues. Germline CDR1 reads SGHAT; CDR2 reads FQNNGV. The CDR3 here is CASRPGGGHENTIYF. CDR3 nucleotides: TGTGCCAGCAGACCAGGGGGTGGTCACGAAAACACCATATATTTT.

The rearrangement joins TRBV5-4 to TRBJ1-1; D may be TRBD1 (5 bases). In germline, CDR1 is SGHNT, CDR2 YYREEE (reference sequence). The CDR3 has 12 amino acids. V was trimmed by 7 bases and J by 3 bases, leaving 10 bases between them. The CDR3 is CASGPTDTEAFF. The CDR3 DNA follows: TGTGCCAGCGGCCCGACAGACACTGAAGCTTTCTTT.

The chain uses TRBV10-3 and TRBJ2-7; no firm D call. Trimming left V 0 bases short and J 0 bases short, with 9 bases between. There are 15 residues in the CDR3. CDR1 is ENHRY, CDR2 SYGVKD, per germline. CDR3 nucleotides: TGTGCCATCAGTGAGTCGAAGCGAAGCTCCTACGAGCAGTACTTC. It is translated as CAISESKRSSYEQYF.

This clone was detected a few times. The CDR3 DNA follows: TGTGCCAGCAGTTACTCGACAGGGTTCACCGGGGAGCTGTTTTTT. Translated: CASSYSTGFTGELFF. This chain joins TRBV6-5 and TRBJ2-2; 7 bases agree with TRBD1. Trimming took 0 bases from V and 4 from J; bases not matched to a gene: 2. This CDR3 is 15 amino acids long. Germline V gene lookup returns CDR1 MNHEY and CDR2 SVGAGI.